A selection of T cell receptor beta chains follows, all from one sample in a study of T cells in Graves' hyperthyroidism and ophthalmopathy. MiXCR was run by TCRdb on the multiplex PCR reads, yielding one entry per CDR3 protein. The sample lists around 580,000 distinct CDR3 sequences, 46% occurring once. Sample: peripheral blood or thyroid tissue (not recorded which). The receptors shown here come from a woman aged 18 to 35 with Graves' hyperthyroidism. CDR3s include the opening cysteine and the closing phenylalanine or tryptophan. A D gene is named only where the DNA matches it firmly. Clone size, where shown, is once, few, many, or a class for clones that have expanded.

NA	TRBD1	TRBV24-1	TRBJ2-5	CATSTGGETQYF	TGTGCCACCAGTACAGGGGGAGAGACCCAGTACTTC
once	TRBD1	TRBV29-1	TRBJ1-4	CSVRDSNEKLFF	TGCAGCGTCCGGGACAGTAATGAAAAACTGTTTTTT
many	NA	TRBV24-1	TRBJ1-3	CATSDGQSSGNTIYF	TGTGCCACCAGTGATGGCCAGAGCTCTGGAAACACCATATATTTT
many	NA	TRBV6-5	TRBJ1-5	CASSLQGKSNQPQHF	TGTGCCAGCAGTCTTCAGGGAAAGAGCAATCAGCCCCAGCATTTT
NA	NA	TRBV2	TRBJ1-1	CASRNQGGGGTEAFF	TGTGCCAGCAGGAACCAGGGAGGTGGTGGCACTGAAGCTTTCTTT
NA	TRBD2	TRBV10-3	TRBJ2-7	CAIRPRPGLAATYEQYF	TGTGCCATCAGACCCAGACCCGGACTAGCGGCCACCTACGAGCAGTACTTC
many	NA	TRBV20-1	TRBJ1-2	CSASRQPVTNYGYTF	TGCAGTGCCTCAAGACAGCCAGTGACAAACTATGGCTACACCTTC
many	NA	TRBV11-3	TRBJ1-1	CATRDGVLNTEAFF	TGTGCCACCCGAGATGGGGTCCTGAACACTGAAGCTTTCTTT
NA	NA	TRBV7-9	TRBJ1-2	CASTEWGRQIYGYTF	TGTGCCAGCACCGAATGGGGACGGCAAATCTATGGCTACACCTTC
NA	NA	TRBV9	TRBJ1-4	CASSPSGHTNEKLFF	TGTGCCAGCTCACCTTCGGGACACACTAATGAAAAACTGTTTTTT
NA	NA	TRBV11-3	TRBJ2-2	CASTRWGGGAGELFF	TGTGCCAGCACCCGTTGGGGGGGGGGCGCCGGGGAGCTGTTTTTT
NA	NA	TRBV29-1	TRBJ2-5	CSVGASSKEGVAGWETQYF	TGCAGCGTTGGGGCCAGTAGCAAGGAGGGGGTCGCCGGGTGGGAGACCCAGTACTTC
many	NA	TRBV29-1	TRBJ1-1	CSVDRTQGTEAFF	TGCAGCGTTGACCGGACGCAAGGCACTGAAGCTTTCTTT
NA	NA	TRBV11-2	TRBJ2-2	CASRAGPGRGSNTGELFF	TGTGCCAGCAGGGCTGGCCCGGGTCGGGGTTCAAACACCGGGGAGCTGTTTTTT
many	NA	TRBV12-3/TRBV12-4	TRBJ1-1	CASRLAKGTEAFF	TGTGCCAGCAGACTCGCCAAGGGCACTGAAGCTTTCTTT